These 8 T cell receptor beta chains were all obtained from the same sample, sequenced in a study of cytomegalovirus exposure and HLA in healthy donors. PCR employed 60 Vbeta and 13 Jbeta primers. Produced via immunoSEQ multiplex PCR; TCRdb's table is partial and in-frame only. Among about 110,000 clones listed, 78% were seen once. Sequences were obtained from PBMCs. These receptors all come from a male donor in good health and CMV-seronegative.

The CDR3 spells CASSMRGSGRADTQYF. As DNA, the CDR3 is TGTGCCAGTAGTATGAGGGGTAGCGGGAGGGCCGATACGCAGTATTTT. J is TRBJ2-3 and V is TRBV19, with TRBD2 identical over 11 bases. Unmatched junction bases numbered 8, after V lost 3 bases and J lost 6 bases. CDR1 is LNHDA and CDR2 is SQIVND in the germline V gene (reference sequence). The CDR3 runs to 16 residues.

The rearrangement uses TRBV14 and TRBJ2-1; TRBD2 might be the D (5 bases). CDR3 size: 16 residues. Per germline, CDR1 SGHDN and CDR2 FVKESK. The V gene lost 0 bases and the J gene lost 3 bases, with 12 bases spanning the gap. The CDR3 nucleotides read TGTGCCAGCAGCCAAGATTTGGTAGCGCTCTACAATGAGCAGTTCTTC. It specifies CASSQDLVALYNEQFF.

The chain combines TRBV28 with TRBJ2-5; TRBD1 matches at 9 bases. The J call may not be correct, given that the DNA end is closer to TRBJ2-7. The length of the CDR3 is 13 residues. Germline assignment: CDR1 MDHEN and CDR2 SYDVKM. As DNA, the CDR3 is TGTGCCAGCAGTCCCGCGGACAGGGGCGAGCAGTACTTC. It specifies CASSPADRGEQYF.

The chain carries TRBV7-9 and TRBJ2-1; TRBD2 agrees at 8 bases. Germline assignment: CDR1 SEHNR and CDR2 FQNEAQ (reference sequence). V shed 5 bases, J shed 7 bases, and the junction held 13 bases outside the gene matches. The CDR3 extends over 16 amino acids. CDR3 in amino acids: CASSRPTSGPTNEQFF. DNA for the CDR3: TGTGCCAGCAGCCGTCCAACTAGCGGCCCTACAAATGAGCAGTTCTTC.

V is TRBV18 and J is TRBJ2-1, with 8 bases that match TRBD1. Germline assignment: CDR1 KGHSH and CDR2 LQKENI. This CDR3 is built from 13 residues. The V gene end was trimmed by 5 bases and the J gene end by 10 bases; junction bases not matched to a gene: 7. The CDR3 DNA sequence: TGTGCCAGCTCAAGGGACAGGCTGGAGGAGCAGTTCTTC. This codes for CASSRDRLEEQFF.

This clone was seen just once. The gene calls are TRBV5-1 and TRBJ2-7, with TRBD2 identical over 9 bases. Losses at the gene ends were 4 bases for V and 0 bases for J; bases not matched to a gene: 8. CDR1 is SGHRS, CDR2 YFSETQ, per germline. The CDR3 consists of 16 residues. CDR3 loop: CASSISSGDPSYEQYF. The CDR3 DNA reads TGCGCCAGCAGCATTTCTAGCGGGGACCCCTCCTACGAGCAGTACTTC.

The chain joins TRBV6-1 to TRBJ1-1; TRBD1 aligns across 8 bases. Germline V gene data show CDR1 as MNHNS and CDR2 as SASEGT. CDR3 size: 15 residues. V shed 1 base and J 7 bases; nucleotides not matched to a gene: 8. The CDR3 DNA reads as TGTGCCAGCAGTGAAGGACAGGGGAAGTCGCTTGAAGCTTTCTTT. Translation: CASSEGQGKSLEAFF.

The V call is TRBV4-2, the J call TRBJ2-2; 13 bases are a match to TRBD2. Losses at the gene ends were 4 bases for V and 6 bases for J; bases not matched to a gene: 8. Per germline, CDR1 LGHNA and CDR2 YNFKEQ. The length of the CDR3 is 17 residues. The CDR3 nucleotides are TGTGCCAGCAGCCCGGGGACTAGCGGGGAGGTATCCGGGGAGCTGTTTTTT. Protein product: CASSPGTSGEVSGELFF.